These T cell receptor beta chains were read from a single sample in a study of blood T cell repertoires in COVID-19. Measured with immunoSEQ multiplex PCR; TCRdb has only the in-frame clones, and not every one. The table shows about 120,000 clones, with over 70% occurring only once. Sequencing was done on a sample of peripheral blood. The receptors were gathered from a woman in her seventies with acute or convalescent COVID-19. CDR3s include the opening cysteine and the closing phenylalanine or tryptophan.

>TRBV5-1
CASSLDSSMNTEAFF
>TRBV11-2
CASSRRHQGWEKLFF
>TRBV6-5
CASIGGGTAYTF
>TRBV7-2
CASSLMSGPYNEQFF
>TRBV4-1
CASSQGAGVYNEQFF
>TRBV6-2/TRBV6-3
CASSPIIRLTEANYGYTF
>TRBV7-9
CASSSFTGVEAFF
>TRBV28
CASSSLGQGFNTEAFF
>TRBV11-3
CASSSGRGIVNPEAFF
>TRBV14
CASSQPGLASDTQYF
>TRBV28
CASRGQTTSNQPQHF
>TRBV4-1
CASSHDRGEDTQYF
>TRBV5-4
CASSFQGTGNTIYF
>TRBV3-1/TRBV3-2
CASSQEVQVGSPLHF
>TRBV3-1/TRBV3-2
CASTAGPYGYTF
>TRBV10-3
CASRTEANYGYTF
>TRBV28
CASSLRGTGTSNSPLHF
>TRBV5-1
CASSIAGNQPQHF
>TRBV4-1
CASSLAITDSNEKLFF
>TRBV12-5
CASGGHTGELFF
>TRBV30
CAWIGTGSYGYTF
>TRBV24-1
CATSDPGQGGTIQYF
>TRBV7-9
CASSLDDTLTDTQYF
>TRBV10-3
CAISRTGEGHNEQFF
>TRBV11-2
CASSLGSSYNEQFF
>TRBV12-1
CATSTGNTEAFF
>TRBV19
CASTPSASHSPLHF
>TRBV28
CASTPNAGRGNYGYTF
>TRBV7-2
CASSLANAVVKGNTIYF
>TRBV30
CAWSRTSGANEKLFF
>TRBV28
CASSFITGELFF
>TRBV7-3
CASSFDPTGDTQYF
>TRBV28
CASSLWLVQFF
>TRBV19
CASGRTGYEQYF